The sequence of this T cell receptor beta chain was determined in a study of response to subunit inactivated influenza vaccine. TCRdb processed the RT-PCR reads anew with MiXCR; each CDR3 protein has one entry. The sample lists roughly 500,000 distinct CDR3 sequences, 15% to 20% occurring once. Germline V gene data show CDR1 as SQVTM and CDR2 as ANQGSEA. J lost 1 base, V lost 7 bases, and 6 bases had no gene match. CDR3 length equals 13 residues. The receptor's source is a man aged 50-75 years who received an inactivated influenza vaccine. This chain connects TRBV29-1 to TRBJ1-1, with 7 bases aligning to TRBD1. Specimen: CD4+ T cells sorted from PBMCs, collected about 24 months after vaccination. The CDR3 is CSARQGENTEAFF. CDR3 DNA sequence: TGCAGCGCAAGACAGGGAGAGAACACTGAAGCTTTCTTT.